This T cell receptor (beta chain) was documented in a study of early T cells in non-severe SARS-CoV-2 infection listed by TCRdb under 2021. The study in broad terms: Because TCR sequencing relied on bulk RNA taken from unsorted whole blood, pairing of alpha and beta chains was not possible. The study at large found these results: VDJdb matching was skewed toward anti-spike CD8 responses and likely underestimated virus-specific expansions by missing private and CD4 specificities.

With respect to this clonotype: This clone's antigen is unknown. No much larger clonotype is one base removed from it; base qualities were not supplied.

The method was 5' RACE. The sequencer was a NextSeq 500. Unique molecular identifiers were attached to individual cDNA molecules in the TCR library protocol so that sequencing error and PCR bias could be corrected. Both TCR alpha and beta chains were sequenced, and tight co-correlation was observed between alpha and beta sequence abundances in each sample. Per the original workflow: V gene, J gene and CDR3 annotation of TCR sequences was performed with Decombinator V4. Expanded TCRs were defined as changing significantly between any two time points under a Poisson model with p below 0.0001. Abundances of TCRs were expressed as counts per million after normalisation to the total number of TCRs sequenced in each sample. TRAV1-2 paired with TRAJ12, TRAJ20 or TRAJ33 defined MAIT TCRs, while TRAV10 paired with TRAJ18 defined iNKT TCRs. A search of VDJdb, accessed on 1 November 2021, was run for TCRs annotated to CMV, EBV and SARS-CoV-2, with TCRs annotated for multiple antigens excluded. TCRdb trimmed public reads at Q25 via fastp, called clones via MiXCR and kept in-frame beta chains. Rows merge per CDR3 protein into single entries with the most common DNA and genes. The V and J calls come from TCRdb's annotation, not from the publication. The sample includes 85,000 to 90,000 distinct CDR3 sequences, with 14% observed a single time. Roughly 6.4% of the sample comes from the top ten.

CDR3 length: 18 amino acids, cysteine to phenylalanine. CDR3 DNA is the only sequence kept; it has 54 bases, read in frame from the first base. CDR1 SGHTA and CDR2 FQGNSA were looked up in the germline V gene. Trimmed from V: 5 bases; trimmed from J: 10 bases; junction bases lacking a gene match: 22. The study was a case-control design nested within a healthcare worker cohort in London, UK, with weekly nasopharyngeal swab PCR tests and blood sampling. Healthcare workers were recruited during the week of the UK lockdown, between 23 and 31 March 2020, and followed weekly for up to roughly 15 weeks. Recombination connected TRBV7-2 to TRBJ2-1; TRBD2 lines up with 8 middle nucleotides. The receptor comes from an adult who was a healthcare worker with PCR-confirmed SARS-CoV-2 infection or an uninfected control (not recorded which). The sequenced sample was whole blood. The CDR3 protein sequence reads: CASSQSARTGLEVQEQFF. Read as DNA, the sequence is TGTGCCAGCAGCCAGAGTGCCCGAACGGGACTAGAGGTCCAAGAGCAGTTCTTC.